One T cell receptor (beta chain) is described in this entry. CDR1 is SGHRS, CDR2 YFSETQ, per germline. The V and J ends lost 3 bases and 2 bases respectively, with 10 bases between them. The CDR3 runs 14 residues. TCRdb's copy holds only in-frame clones and misses some; the assay was immunoSEQ multiplex PCR. This sample has about 140,000 clones, with 80% found just once. The data were taken from a study of cytotoxic CD8 clonotypes in ibrutinib-treated CLL. The input for sequencing was PBMCs, taken after 36 months of ibrutinib treatment. The clonotype comes from a human donor with chronic lymphocytic leukemia. The chain joins TRBV5-1 to TRBJ2-3, with D possibly matching TRBD1 (5 bases). CDR3 nucleotides: TGCGCCAGCAGCTCGGACACCAACACAGATACGCAGTATTTT. This translates into CASSSDTNTDTQYF.